This T cell receptor beta chain was obtained from a study of control samples from healthy donors and cancer patients. Clones were read by immunoSEQ multiplex PCR, and TCRdb kept only the in-frame ones, dropping some. The table has around 95,000 clones, more than 85% seen once. The CDR3 runs to 15 residues. Losses at the gene ends were 5 bases for V and 3 bases for J; bases not matched to a gene: 2. Germline CDR1 and CDR2: SGHTA and FQGTGA. The material sequenced was blood. The receptor comes from a woman aged 45-60 years in good health. This chain connects TRBV7-3 to TRBJ2-5; 14 bases are a match to TRBD2. The CDR3 DNA reads as TGTGCCAGCAGCCAGACTAGCGGGAGGGAAGAGACCCAGTACTTC. It is translated as CASSQTSGREETQYF. Full variable domain (rest looked up from reference TRBV7-3 and TRBJ2-5): GAGVSQTPSNKVTEKGKYVELRCDPISGHTALYWYRQSLGQGPEFLIYFQGTGAADDSGLPNDRFFAVRPEGSVSTLKIQRTERGDSAVYLCASSQTSGREETQYFGPGTRLLVL.